This T cell receptor beta chain comes out of a study of T cell responses to AZD1222 COVID-19 vaccine. Points from the study as a whole: At 160-218 and 743-854, vaccine-associated CD4 TCRs were dominant, and they spanned spike. It was only a handful of AZD1222 recipients who were seropositive at baseline. Donors were chiefly white British, with a greater number of females, and clonal diversity was perhaps underestimated.

CDR3 size: 17 residues. Of note for this clone: The antigen is not known.

Sequencing used immunoSEQ multiplex PCR; TCRdb keeps in-frame clones, though not all of them. The repertoire has fewer than 120,000 clones, nearly 90% of them found once; the top ten carry roughly 3.2%. This sequence joins TRBV12-2 and TRBJ2-7; the table assigns TRBD2, which was not confirmed against the DNA. TRBV12-2 is listed as a pseudogene. The origin of this receptor is an adult in good health. Here the sequenced sample was peripheral blood, taken on day 0 of AZD1222 vaccination. For the CDR3, the DNA is TGTGCAAGTCGCAATAGGGGACAGTCGGTAGCGGGATACGAGCAGTACTTC. It codes for CASRNRGQSVAGYEQYF.